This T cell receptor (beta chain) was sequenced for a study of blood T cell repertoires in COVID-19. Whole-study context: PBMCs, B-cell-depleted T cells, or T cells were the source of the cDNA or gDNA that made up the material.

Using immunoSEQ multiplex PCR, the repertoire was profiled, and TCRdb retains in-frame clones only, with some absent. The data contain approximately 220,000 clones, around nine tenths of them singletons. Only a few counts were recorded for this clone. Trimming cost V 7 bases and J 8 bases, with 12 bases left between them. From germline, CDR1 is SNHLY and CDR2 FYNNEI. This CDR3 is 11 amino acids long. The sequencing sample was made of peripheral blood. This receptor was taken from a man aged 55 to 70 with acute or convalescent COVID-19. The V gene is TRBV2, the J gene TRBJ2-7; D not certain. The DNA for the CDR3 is TGTGCCAGCAATCCCCTAGACCAGCAGTACTTC. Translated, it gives CASNPLDQQYF.